This T cell receptor (beta chain) comes out of a study of T-cell memory formation after mild COVID-19. Looking at the study overall: TCR clusters mostly belonged to single donors.

Note on this clonotype: Its antigen is undetermined.

From the 5' RACE reads, TCRdb called clonotypes with MiXCR, one entry per CDR3 protein. The sample has 500,000 to 600,000 distinct CDR3 sequences, approximately 19% seen once; the top ten hold approximately 12%. Overall study results and limits: Later expanders leaned CD4+, whereas day 15 to 85 contracting clones were balanced CD4/CD8.

The CDR3 sequence is 18 residues long. The ends lost 6 bases at V and 1 base at J; junction bases unmatched: 13. The germline V gene has CDR1 MGHDK and CDR2 SYGVNS. This TCR came from an adult woman who had mild COVID-19 (a few samples of this study predate the infection). Cell type and time point are not known. The chain links TRBV25-1 to TRBJ2-1; 9 bases line up with TRBD1. Sequencing input: PBMCs or a T cell subset sorted from them (not recorded which). This CDR3 reads CASRGMGTGYLSYNEQFF. The CDR3 nucleotides are TGTGCCAGCAGGGGGATGGGGACAGGGTACTTATCCTACAATGAGCAGTTCTTC.